The next 23 T cell receptor beta chains were all read from a single sample in a study of spatial heterogeneity in lung cancer. No antigen is known for these receptors. Notes on the study in general: For expanded intratumoral alpha and beta TCRs, counts tracked tumor mutation counts.

TCRdb called the 5' RACE reads again in MiXCR, with one record for every CDR3 protein. The table lists about 5,100 distinct CDR3 sequences, about 7.1% of them singletons. The time point: sample taken at primary tumor resection. The specimen comprised lung tumor tissue, sampled at surgery. The receptor source for this set is a male donor with early-stage non-small cell lung cancer.

This clonotype appeared many times. The chain carries TRBV7-9 and TRBJ2-4; D is uncertain. Between the trimmed V and J ends, which lost 1 base and 8 bases, there was a span of 9 bases. This CDR3 is built from 13 residues. The germline V gene encodes CDR1 SEHNR and CDR2 FQNEAQ (reference sequence). In nucleotides, the CDR3 is TGTGCCAGCAGCTTAGGGCAGTCATACATTCAGTACTTC. It is translated as CASSLGQSYIQYF.

This clonotype has ten or more counts. The chain joins TRBV19 to TRBJ2-3, with D possibly TRBD2 on 6 matching bases. The CDR3 runs 15 residues. Germline CDR1 LNHDA, CDR2 SQIVND (reference sequence). Trimming shortened V by 4 bases and J by 4 bases, and 15 bases separated the two germline ends. DNA for the CDR3: TGTGCCAGTAGTACGGGGGTTGGCAGTCCAGATACGCAGTATTTT. This sequence encodes CASSTGVGSPDTQYF.

This clonotype has a count of ten or more. The limits of the CDR3 on the DNA are not certain, so only TCRdb's listed CDR3 is given. The rearrangement links TRBV11-2 to TRBJ2-7; the table gives TRBD2 as D, unverified against the DNA. The CDR3 contains 18 residues when both ends are counted. The germline V gene encodes CDR1 SGHAT and CDR2 FQNNGV. The CDR3 loop is CASSPRLREQYFGPGQYF.

This clonotype was seen many times. The chain employs TRBV7-9 and TRBJ2-7; TRBD2 agrees at 11 bases. Germline V gives CDR1 SEHNR, CDR2 FQNEAQ (reference sequence). J lost 3 bases, V lost 0 bases, and 1 base had no gene match. This CDR3 contains 15 residues. Written as DNA, the CDR3 is TGTGCCAGCAGCTTAGCGGGACTAGCGGTCTACGAGCAGTACTTC. Its protein is CASSLAGLAVYEQYF. The variable domain in full, completed from reference TRBV7-9 and TRBJ2-7, reads DTGVSQNPRHKITKRGQNVTFRCDPISEHNRLYWYRQTLGQGPEFLTYFQNEAQLEKSRLLSDRFSAERPKGSFSTLEIQRTEQGDSAMYLCASSLAGLAVYEQYFGPGTRLTVT.

This clonotype appeared many times. The genes are TRBV15 and TRBJ2-3; D unresolved. Germline values: CDR1 LNHNV, CDR2 YYDKDF (reference sequence). This CDR3 has 13 amino acids. Trimming removed 0 bases at V and 3 bases at J, with 4 bases between. In DNA, the CDR3 is TGTGCCACCAGCAGAGATCGGACAGATACGCAGTATTTT. This translates into CATSRDRTDTQYF.

This clonotype has a count of ten or more. The chain links TRBV21-1 to TRBJ1-5; TRBD1 was called by the table and not checked on the DNA. TRBV21-1 is a recognized pseudogene. The CDR3 consists of 15 residues. CDR3 sequence: CASSKTRTDNQPQHF. CDR3 bases: TGTGCCAGCAGCAAAACCCGGACAGACAATCAGCCCCAGCATTTT.

By sample fraction, this clonotype is medium-sized (0.01 to 0.1%). V gene TRBV2 combines with J gene TRBJ2-4; the D gene is possibly TRBD1 (5 bases). V lost 6 bases to trimming and J lost 12 bases, with 15 bases between them. Germline assignment: CDR1 SNHLY and CDR2 FYNNEI. This CDR3 has 12 amino acids. The CDR3 loop reads CASRDLDIPQYF. The CDR3 coding sequence is TGTGCCAGCAGAGACCTGGACATCCCTCAGTACTTC.

This clonotype is classed as large. The CDR3 is CASRGGSTYEQYF. In nucleotides, the CDR3 is TGTGCCAGCAGGGGGGGATCCACCTACGAGCAGTACTTC. The J gene is TRBJ2-7, the V gene TRBV6-1; D might be TRBD2 (6 bases). The CDR3 runs 13 residues. The V end lost 6 bases, the J end lost 2 bases, and 11 bases lay between the germline ends. Germline CDR1 MNHNS, CDR2 SASEGT.

This clonotype was seen at least ten times. The V and J genes are TRBV5-4 and TRBJ2-1; 11 bases fit TRBD1. Unmatched junction bases numbered 5, after V lost 4 bases and J lost 8 bases. CDR3 size: 14 residues. Looked up from germline, CDR1 is SGHNT and CDR2 is YYREEE (reference sequence). CDR3 nucleotide sequence: TGTGCCAGCAGCCCGGGACAGGGGGTGGATGAGCAGTTCTTC. It specifies CASSPGQGVDEQFF.

This clonotype was detected ten times or more. The rearrangement uses TRBV28 and TRBJ1-2; weak D call: TRBD1 (5 bases). The CDR3 contains 13 residues. The V end lost 6 bases, the J end lost 3 bases, and 11 bases lay between the germline ends. The germline V gene has CDR1 MDHEN and CDR2 SYDVKM. The CDR3 nucleotides are TGTGCCAGCAGAGTTGGGGGGGACTATGGCTACACCTTC. It encodes CASRVGGDYGYTF.

This clonotype has ten or more counts. The chain links TRBV7-3 to TRBJ2-3; D tentatively reads TRBD1 or TRBD2 (5 bases each). V shed 4 bases and J shed 4 bases, with 18 bases lying between them. Germline CDR1 SGHTA, CDR2 FQGTGA. This CDR3 has 16 residues. In DNA, the CDR3 is TGTGCCAGCAGCTCCCCACTAGGCCCCAGGGCAGATACGCAGTATTTT. Translating it yields CASSSPLGPRADTQYF. The whole variable domain, remainder taken from reference TRBV7-3 and TRBJ2-3, is GAGVSQTPSNKVTEKGKYVELRCDPISGHTALYWYRQSLGQGPEFLIYFQGTGAADDSGLPNDRFFAVRPEGSVSTLKIQRTERGDSAVYLCASSSPLGPRADTQYFGPGTRLTVL.

This clonotype is labeled large. Here the CDR3 reads CASSGTGGNSPLHF. The CDR3 DNA reads as TGTGCCAGCAGCGGGACAGGGGGTAATTCACCCCTCCACTTT. This chain links TRBV6-1 with TRBJ1-6; the match to TRBD1 covers 11 bases. Germline lookup yields CDR1 MNHNS and CDR2 SASEGT. Trimming removed 6 bases from V and 6 bases from J; junction bases left unmatched: 1. CDR3 length equals 14 residues.

The chain uses TRBV6-2 or TRBV6-3 and TRBJ1-1; a weak D match, TRBD1 (5 bases). This CDR3 is built from 12 residues. CDR1 MNHEY and CDR2 SVGEGT come from the germline V gene. Trimming stripped 10 bases from V and 4 bases from J, with 13 bases between. CDR3 DNA sequence: TGTGCCACCCGTAGAACAGGCACTGAAGCTTTCTTT. Translating it yields CATRRTGTEAFF.

This clonotype was detected many times. The J gene is TRBJ2-7, the V gene TRBV10-3, with a weak D call TRBD1 (5 bases). The CDR3 extends over 18 amino acids. Trimming removed 0 bases at V and 0 bases at J, with 18 bases between. The germline gives CDR1 ENHRY, CDR2 SYGVKD. The CDR3 sequence is CAISESVGPGSPSYEQYF. CDR3 DNA sequence: TGTGCCATCAGTGAGTCTGTAGGCCCAGGGTCCCCCTCCTACGAGCAGTACTTC.

This clonotype was detected many times. J is TRBJ2-1 and V is TRBV7-6; D possibly corresponds to TRBD2 (6 bases). Germline CDR1 SGHVS, CDR2 FNYEAQ. CDR3 length: 17 residues. Trimming stripped 1 base from V and 0 bases from J, with 13 bases between. The CDR3 DNA is TGTGCCAGCAGCTTAGGTCGGGGGTCGAGCTCCTACAATGAGCAGTTCTTC. It codes for CASSLGRGSSSYNEQFF.

The J gene is TRBJ2-6, the V gene TRBV5-1, with no clear D. CDR1 SGHRS and CDR2 YFSETQ come from the germline V gene. Trimming took 0 bases from V and 2 from J, leaving 3 bases between them. The CDR3 is 14 amino acids. The CDR3 loop is CASSLDTGANVLTF. DNA of the CDR3: TGCGCCAGCAGCTTGGATACTGGGGCCAACGTCCTGACTTTC.

This clonotype is judged large. The chain employs TRBV19 and TRBJ1-5, with D possibly being TRBD1 (5 bases). Germline loops: CDR1 LNHDA, CDR2 SQIVND (reference sequence). The length of the CDR3 is 15 residues. Between the trimmed V and J ends, which lost 0 bases and 7 bases, there was a span of 13 bases. The CDR3 DNA sequence: TGTGCCAGTAGTATAGATTCGCCGGGGGACCAGCCCCAGCATTTT. Residues: CASSIDSPGDQPQHF.

This clonotype was seen repeatedly, ten times or more. The chain couples TRBV6-5 to TRBJ2-7, with 7 bases fitting TRBD1. After removal of 6 bases from V and 2 bases from J, the junction contained 4 bases not matched to a gene. Germline values: CDR1 MNHEY, CDR2 SVGAGI. The CDR3 length is 13 residues. The CDR3 coding sequence is TGTGCCAGCAGCCCTGGGACAGCCTACGAGCAGTACTTC. Translated, it gives CASSPGTAYEQYF.

In its sample, this clonotype is medium-sized. J is TRBJ2-1 and V is TRBV21-1; the D call in the table, TRBD2, was not verified against the DNA. TRBV21-1 is flagged as a pseudogene. The CDR3 covers 16 residues. In DNA, the CDR3 is TGTGCCAGCAGCAAAGGTGCGGGAGGGCCCTACAATGAGCAGTTCTTC. Translation gives CASSKGAGGPYNEQFF.

This clonotype was recorded at least ten times. This chain joins TRBV28 and TRBJ1-5; the D is unclear. The CDR3 covers 14 residues. The V end lost 7 bases, the J end lost 5 bases, and 15 bases lay between the germline ends. The germline V gene has CDR1 MDHEN and CDR2 SYDVKM. CDR3 residues: CASNQPARYQPQHF. The CDR3 DNA follows: TGTGCCAGCAACCAACCCGCCCGCTATCAGCCCCAGCATTTT. The variable domain in full, with the rest retrieved from reference TRBV28 and TRBJ1-5, is DVKVTQSSRYLVKRTGEKVFLECVQDMDHENMFWYRQDPGLGLRLIYFSYDVKMKEKGDIPEGYSVSREKKERFSLILESASTNQTSMYLCASNQPARYQPQHFGDGTRLSIL.

This clonotype was observed a few times. The V gene is TRBV6-5, the J gene TRBJ1-2, with D possibly being TRBD1 (5 bases). Trimming removed 0 bases from V and 4 bases from J, with 9 bases in between. The CDR3 totals 14 residues. Per germline, CDR1 MNHEY and CDR2 SVGAGI. The CDR3 DNA reads TGTGCCAGCAGTTACTCGACAGATCTCTATGGCTACACCTTC. Its translation is CASSYSTDLYGYTF.

This clonotype showed up many times. The chain employs TRBV11-2 and TRBJ2-5, with 11 bases lining up with TRBD1. Germline V CDR1 and CDR2: SGHAT, FQNNGV. This CDR3 spans 15 amino acids. V lost 3 bases to trimming and J lost 6 bases; unmatched junction nucleotides: 6. The CDR3 here is CASSFGQGAGKTQYF. CDR3 nucleotide sequence: TGTGCCAGCAGCTTCGGACAGGGGGCAGGGAAGACCCAGTACTTC.

Within the sample, this clonotype is large. The J gene is TRBJ2-7, the V gene TRBV27; D is unclear. Looked up from germline, CDR1 is MNHEY and CDR2 is SMNVEV (reference sequence). CDR3 length: 15 residues. Between the trimmed V and J ends, which lost 3 bases and 6 bases, there was a span of 18 bases. CDR3 DNA: TGTGCCAGCAGTTTTTCCGGACCCTCCCCGACCGAGCAGTACTTC. This translates into CASSFSGPSPTEQYF.